This T cell receptor (beta chain) was captured in a study of vaccination effects on CD4 cells after COVID-19. Turning to the study itself: Sample collection from a couple of convalescent patients occurred 16 days and one week before vaccination.

Findings of the study overall: The study got few convalescent patients and did not collect any early post-infection timepoints.

Details on this clone: Its antigen is currently unknown.

The repertoire was sequenced with immunoSEQ multiplex PCR; TCRdb's copy has only in-frame clones and lacks some. The table shows roughly 24,000 clones, with more than 70% occurring only once. Sequencing was preceded by expansion of antigen-specific CD4+ T cells with viral peptide pools in the ViraFEST assay. Scientists isolated CD4+ T cells after a roughly ten-day culture period ended. This person caught SARS-CoV-2 sometime from March to December 2020, and PCR testing confirmed the infection. Fresh IL-2-containing medium replaced half the medium on days 3 and 7. Source: CD4+ T cells from PBMCs cultured with SARS-CoV-2 spike peptides, taken before COVID-19 vaccination. The clonotype originates from a human donor who had a prior SARS-CoV-2 infection.

CDR3: CASRKSGGLFF. The DNA of the CDR3 is TGTGCCAGCAGGAAAAGCGGGGGACTGTTCTTC. V gene TRBV27 combines with J gene TRBJ2-1; 8 positions match TRBD2. Trimming cost V 6 bases and J 15 bases; bases outside gene matches: 7. The germline CDR1 and CDR2 sequences are MNHEY and SMNVEV (reference sequence). This CDR3 is 11 amino acids long.